This passage covers 15 T cell receptor beta chains from one sample sequenced in a study of regulatory T cells in long-lasting Graves disease. iRepertoire HTBI primers and Arm-PCR of CDR3 regions built TCR beta libraries. Each CDR3 protein gets one entry after TCRdb re-called the multiplex PCR reads with MiXCR. Of some 430,000 distinct CDR3 sequences listed, around a fifth are singletons. Time point in this sample: persistent/refractory GD, antithyroid drugs over 5 years with positive TRAb. RNA extracted from PBMCs served as the sequencing template. This specimen consisted of peripheral blood mononuclear cells (PBMCs), obtained when the disease was refractory, from a patient treated with antithyroid drugs. The origin of the receptors is a female donor with Graves disease.

This clonotype was counted a few times. The chain carries TRBV6-2 or TRBV6-3 and TRBJ2-4; D unclear. Germline CDR1 MNHEY, CDR2 SVGEGT. Trimming pared 2 bases from V and 9 bases from J, leaving 8 bases between. The CDR3 is 12 amino acids. CDR3 DNA sequence: TGTGCCAGCAGTTACCAGTATGCCATTCAGTACTTC. Translating gives CASSYQYAIQYF.

This clonotype was picked up many times. The J gene is TRBJ2-7, the V gene TRBV20-1, with D perhaps TRBD2 (5 bases). There are 13 residues in the CDR3. The ends were cut back, 4 bases at V and 2 bases at J, with 12 bases in the middle. The germline gives CDR1 DFQATT, CDR2 SNEGSKA (reference sequence). In nucleotides, the CDR3 is TGCAGTGCTAAGACTGGAGGACCCTACGAGCAGTACTTC. Translating gives CSAKTGGPYEQYF.

The rearrangement uses TRBV28 and TRBJ2-2, with TRBD1 matching over 7 bases. CDR1 and CDR2 (germline): MDHEN, SYDVKM. The CDR3 spans 14 residues. V shed 7 bases and J 6 bases; nucleotides not matched to a gene: 8. CDR3 nucleotide sequence: TGTGCCAGCAACCCGACAGGGTTGGCCGGGGAGCTGTTTTTT. It yields the protein CASNPTGLAGELFF.

This clonotype was seen only a few times. V usage is TRBV5-1 and J usage is TRBJ1-2; D unclear. This CDR3 has 13 amino acids. The germline V gene encodes CDR1 SGHRS and CDR2 YFSETQ. The V gene lost 0 bases and the J gene lost 9 bases, with 12 bases spanning the gap. CDR3 DNA sequence: TGCGCCAGCAGCTTGGCCTCCGGCAGAAGCTACACCTTC. Translated: CASSLASGRSYTF.

The chain joins TRBV28 to TRBJ2-2; 9 positions agree with TRBD1. The V gene's germline CDR1 is MDHEN and CDR2 SYDVKM. The V gene end was trimmed by 5 bases and the J gene end by 4 bases; junction bases not matched to a gene: 8. The CDR3 is 16 amino acids. Here the CDR3 reads CASSTPGQGITGELFF. The CDR3 DNA sequence: TGTGCCAGCAGTACCCCGGGACAGGGCATCACCGGGGAGCTGTTTTTT.

Ten or more counts support this clonotype. The rearrangement uses TRBV28 and TRBJ1-5, with 7 nucleotides matching TRBD1. CDR3 size: 16 residues. Germline loops: CDR1 MDHEN, CDR2 SYDVKM. V shed 4 bases, J shed 12 bases, and the junction held 18 bases outside the gene matches. As DNA, the CDR3 is TGTGCCAGCAGTTCCCCCGACAGGGCCAGTATTCCCCACCAGCATTTT. Translated: CASSSPDRASIPHQHF. Filled out from reference TRBV28 and TRBJ1-5, the complete variable domain reads DVKVTQSSRYLVKRTGEKVFLECVQDMDHENMFWYRQDPGLGLRLIYFSYDVKMKEKGDIPEGYSVSREKKERFSLILESASTNQTSMYLCASSSPDRASIPHQHFGDGTRLSIL.

This rearrangement joins TRBV5-1 to TRBJ2-5; 9 nucleotides align to TRBD1. CDR3 length: 17 residues. Unmatched junction bases numbered 10, after V lost 3 bases and J lost 1 base. Germline-derived CDR1 and CDR2 are SGHRS and YFSETQ. The DNA for the CDR3 is TGCGCCAGCAGCTGGGGTTCCGGGACAGGGCCCCAAGAGACCCAGTACTTC. Residues: CASSWGSGTGPQETQYF.

This clonotype came up many times. J is TRBJ1-2 and V is TRBV11-2, with D possibly matching TRBD1 (6 bases). Germline-derived CDR1 and CDR2 are SGHAT and FQNNGV. V gave up 4 bases and J gave up 8 bases, with 20 bases separating them. This CDR3 is 15 amino acids long. The CDR3 is CASSYGTHNSRGYTF. The CDR3 DNA sequence: TGTGCCAGCAGCTACGGGACACACAATTCCCGGGGCTACACCTTC. Supplemented by reference TRBV11-2 and TRBJ1-2, the full variable domain reads EAGVAQSPRYKIIEKRQSVAFWCNPISGHATLYWYQQILGQGPKLLIQFQNNGVVDDSQLPKDRFSAERLKGVDSTLKIQPAKLEDSAVYLCASSYGTHNSRGYTFGSGTRLTVV.

This chain joins TRBV18 and TRBJ1-5; D is uncertain. This CDR3 spans 14 amino acids. In germline, CDR1 is KGHSH, CDR2 LQKENI. Trimming pared 2 bases from V and 7 bases from J, leaving 12 bases between. The CDR3 sequence is CASSPREESQPQHF. The CDR3 nucleotides are TGTGCCAGCTCACCAAGAGAGGAGTCCCAGCCCCAGCATTTT. The full variable domain, completed using reference TRBV18 and TRBJ1-5, is NAGVMQNPRHLVRRRGQEARLRCSPMKGHSHVYWYRQLPEEGLKFMVYLQKENIIDESGMPKERFSAEFPKEGPSILRIQQVVRGDSAAYFCASSPREESQPQHFGDGTRLSIL.

This clonotype was recorded many times. This chain joins TRBV10-3 and TRBJ2-7, with D perhaps matching TRBD1 (6 bases). This CDR3 comprises 12 residues. V was trimmed by 4 bases and J by 4 bases, leaving 8 bases between them. CDR1 is ENHRY, CDR2 SYGVKD, per germline. The CDR3 nucleotides read TGTGCCATCAGTGTTGGACAGTACGAGCAGTACTTC. Translation gives CAISVGQYEQYF.

This clonotype appeared many times. The V and J genes are TRBV2 and TRBJ2-5; D could derive from TRBD1 or TRBD2 (6 bases each). V was pared by 4 bases and J by 5 bases, with 20 bases between. The CDR3 runs to 16 residues. Germline CDR1 reads SNHLY; CDR2 reads FYNNEI. The CDR3 nucleotides are TGTGCCAGCAGTGCCCCCAAACGGGGGCAACGGGAGACCCAGTACTTC. It specifies CASSAPKRGQRETQYF.

This clonotype was counted ten times or more. The chain has TRBV11-2 and TRBJ1-2, with 8 bases that match TRBD1. J was trimmed by 4 bases and V by 3 bases; bases with no gene match: 4. Germline lookup yields CDR1 SGHAT and CDR2 FQNNGV. The CDR3 consists of 14 residues. This chain's CDR3 is CASSFQGAAYGYTF. The CDR3 DNA reads TGTGCCAGCAGCTTCCAGGGGGCTGCCTATGGCTACACCTTC.

V and J are TRBV28 and TRBJ2-1; TRBD2 matches at 10 bases. Germline trimming cut 5 bases from V and 9 bases from J; bases unmatched to any gene: 16. Germline V gene data show CDR1 as MDHEN and CDR2 as SYDVKM. The CDR3 has 17 residues. CDR3 sequence: CASSRPGTSESRGEQFF. For the CDR3, the DNA is TGTGCCAGCAGTCGACCCGGGACTAGCGAGAGCAGAGGTGAGCAGTTCTTC.

This clonotype has at least ten counts. The chain employs TRBV12-3 or TRBV12-4 and TRBJ2-7; D is possibly TRBD1 or TRBD2 (5 bases each). The V end was cut by 5 bases, the J end by 3 bases, with 20 bases between. This CDR3 has 16 amino acids. CDR3 DNA: TGTGCCAGCAGTCACCCGGTAGAGGGGCCAGACTACGAGCAGTACTTC. Amino acids: CASSHPVEGPDYEQYF.

This clonotype showed up many times. CDR3 DNA: TGTGCCAGCAGTTTATTGCCAGGGGGCGACGAGCAGTACTTC. Residues: CASSLLPGGDEQYF. This chain connects TRBV28 to TRBJ2-7; TRBD1 matches at 8 bases. The CDR3 has 14 residues. The V gene end was trimmed by 1 base and the J gene end by 5 bases; junction bases not matched to a gene: 4. Germline V lookup: CDR1 MDHEN, CDR2 SYDVKM.